One sample yielded the 25 T cell receptor beta chains listed below, sequenced in a study of blood T cell repertoires in COVID-19. Only in-frame clones appear in the TCRdb table, and some are missing; sequencing was by immunoSEQ multiplex PCR. The repertoire holds about 330,000 clones, with about 91% as singletons. Sequencing input: peripheral blood. Receptors were obtained from a man aged 30 to 39 with COVID-19, enrolled during active disease.

The chain has TRBV5-5 and TRBJ1-3; the D gene is possibly TRBD1 (6 bases). The germline V gene has CDR1 SGHKS and CDR2 YYEKEE (reference sequence). CDR3 length equals 16 residues. V lost 4 bases, J lost 0 bases, and 14 bases lay in between. CDR3 DNA sequence: TGTGCCAGCAGCCTCAGTCCGACAGGCTCTGGAAACACCATATATTTT. It translates to CASSLSPTGSGNTIYF.

CDR3 residues: CASSLLQGAPNEKLFF. CDR3 nucleotides: TGCGCCAGCAGCTTGTTACAGGGGGCTCCTAATGAAAAACTGTTTTTT. This rearrangement joins TRBV5-1 to TRBJ1-4, with 9 bases identical to TRBD1. The trim removed 1 base at V and 3 bases at J, leaving 4 bases unmatched. Germline V gene sequence: CDR1 SGHRS, CDR2 YFSETQ. This CDR3 is 16 amino acids long. Full variable domain (outside the CDR3, taken from reference TRBV5-1 and TRBJ1-4): KAGVTQTPRYLIKTRGQQVTLSCSPISGHRSVSWYQQTPGQGLQFLFEYFSETQRNKGNFPGRFSGRQFSNSRSEMNVSTLELGDSALYLCASSLLQGAPNEKLFFGSGTQLSVL.

This clone occurred once. The chain is built from TRBV7-2 and TRBJ2-7; 11 nucleotides line up with TRBD2. V dropped 1 base and J dropped 4; count of bases not matched to a gene: 6. Germline V gene data show CDR1 as SGHTA and CDR2 as FQGNSA. This CDR3 comprises 16 residues. CDR3 sequence reads: CASSLGLAGGWYEQYF. DNA of the CDR3: TGTGCCAGCAGCTTAGGCCTAGCGGGGGGTTGGTACGAGCAGTACTTC.

The chain recombines TRBV7-9 with TRBJ2-7, with D perhaps matching TRBD1 (5 bases). V was pared by 4 bases and J by 2 bases, with 18 bases between. Germline V CDR1 and CDR2: SEHNR, FQNEAQ (reference sequence). The length of the CDR3 is 16 residues. The DNA of the CDR3 is TGTGCCAGCAGCTCGGTTGCGAGAGGACATCCCTACGAGCAGTACTTC. Translation: CASSSVARGHPYEQYF. Variable domain in full (rest from reference TRBV7-9 and TRBJ2-7): DTGVSQNPRHKITKRGQNVTFRCDPISEHNRLYWYRQTLGQGPEFLTYFQNEAQLEKSRLLSDRFSAERPKGSFSTLEIQRTEQGDSAMYLCASSSVARGHPYEQYFGPGTRLTVT.

This sequence joins TRBV7-2 and TRBJ2-7; D may be TRBD2 (6 bases). The CDR3 sequence is 15 residues long. CDR1 is SGHTA, CDR2 FQGNSA, per germline. V was trimmed by 1 base and J by 0 bases, leaving 10 bases between them. CDR3 coding DNA: TGTGCCAGCAGCTTAGAAGCTAGCGCCTCCTACGAGCAGTACTTC. Translation gives CASSLEASASYEQYF.

In DNA, the CDR3 is TGCGCCAGCAGACAGGCCGCCCTCTCTGGGGCCAACGTCCTGACTTTC. Its translation is CASRQAALSGANVLTF. The V gene is TRBV5-1, the J gene TRBJ2-6; a weak D match, TRBD1 (5 bases). CDR3 size: 16 residues. Germline CDR1 and CDR2: SGHRS and YFSETQ. V was shortened by 5 bases and J by 0 bases, with 12 bases between the two germline ends. Supplemented by reference TRBV5-1 and TRBJ2-6, the full variable domain reads KAGVTQTPRYLIKTRGQQVTLSCSPISGHRSVSWYQQTPGQGLQFLFEYFSETQRNKGNFPGRFSGRQFSNSRSEMNVSTLELGDSALYLCASRQAALSGANVLTFGAGSRLTVL.

The rearrangement links TRBV4-3 to TRBJ2-7; the match to TRBD1 covers 12 bases. Looked up from germline, CDR1 is LGHNA and CDR2 is YSLEER. J was trimmed by 5 bases and V by 4 bases; bases with no gene match: 3. This CDR3 region has 14 residues. The CDR3 is CASSRDRGRNEQYF. CDR3 in DNA: TGCGCCAGCAGCCGGGACAGGGGGCGCAACGAGCAGTACTTC.

This clone was detected only once. The chain uses TRBV4-2 and TRBJ1-5; D perhaps matches TRBD1 (6 bases). Germline V gives CDR1 LGHNA, CDR2 YNFKEQ. This CDR3 comprises 15 residues. V gave up 1 base and J gave up 7 bases, with 14 bases separating them. The CDR3 DNA sequence: TGTGCCAGCAGCCAAGGTGGGGAGGGGGTCCAGCCCCAGCATTTT. Translated: CASSQGGEGVQPQHF.

This clone was seen only a few times. The chain employs TRBV4-1 and TRBJ2-7; D is unclear. In germline, CDR1 is MGHRA, CDR2 YSYEKL. This CDR3 is 13 amino acids long. V gave up 0 bases and J gave up 4 bases, with 7 bases separating them. Written as DNA, the CDR3 is TGCGCCAGCAGCCAAGAAGCGCTATACGAGCAGTACTTC. This encodes CASSQEALYEQYF.

This clone was picked up a small number of times. The rearrangement links TRBV5-1 to TRBJ1-4; possible D gene TRBD1, 6 bases. CDR1 and CDR2 (germline): SGHRS, YFSETQ. The CDR3 sequence is 14 residues long. Trimming removed 0 bases at V and 8 bases at J, with 11 bases between. DNA for the CDR3: TGCGCCAGCAGCTTGGAACAGGGTCGGGAAAAACTGTTTTTT. It translates to CASSLEQGREKLFF. Complete variable domain (other parts from reference TRBV5-1 and TRBJ1-4): KAGVTQTPRYLIKTRGQQVTLSCSPISGHRSVSWYQQTPGQGLQFLFEYFSETQRNKGNFPGRFSGRQFSNSRSEMNVSTLELGDSALYLCASSLEQGREKLFFGSGTQLSVL.

This clone occurred a few times. The rearrangement joins TRBV11-3 to TRBJ2-5, with 7 positions matching TRBD1. J was trimmed by 1 base and V by 5 bases; bases with no gene match: 10. Germline assignment: CDR1 SGHNT and CDR2 YENEEA. The CDR3 contains 16 residues. The CDR3 sequence: CASSLGTVNPQETQYF. The CDR3 bases are TGTGCCAGCAGCCTCGGGACAGTAAATCCCCAAGAGACCCAGTACTTC. The full variable domain, rest sourced from reference TRBV11-3 and TRBJ2-5, is EAGVVQSPRYKIIEKKQPVAFWCNPISGHNTLYWYLQNLGQGPELLIRYENEEAVDDSQLPKDRFSAERLKGVDSTLKIQPAELGDSAVYLCASSLGTVNPQETQYFGPGTRLLVL.

At least ten counts were recorded for this clone. The chain carries TRBV7-8 and TRBJ1-1; D is perhaps TRBD1 (6 bases). The V end lost 0 bases, the J end lost 2 bases, and 10 bases lay between the germline ends. Germline values: CDR1 SGHVS, CDR2 FQNEAQ. The CDR3 has 15 amino acids. CDR3 region: CASSLASQGNTEAFF. CDR3 bases: TGTGCCAGCAGCTTAGCCTCACAGGGCAACACTGAAGCTTTCTTT.

V and J are TRBV11-1 and TRBJ1-1; D perhaps matches TRBD1 (5 bases). Trimming left V 5 bases short and J 0 bases short, with 13 bases between. The CDR3 runs to 15 residues. From germline, CDR1 is SGHAT and CDR2 FQDESV (reference sequence). The CDR3 reads CASSLEWGVNTEAFF. The DNA for the CDR3 is TGTGCCAGCAGCCTTGAATGGGGGGTGAACACTGAAGCTTTCTTT.

As DNA, the CDR3 is TGTGCCAGCAGCTTAGGCGGGGGGTTTCCTGAAGCTTTCTTT. Protein: CASSLGGGFPEAFF. This rearrangement joins TRBV7-2 to TRBJ1-1, with D possibly being TRBD1 (5 bases). Germline V gene lookup returns CDR1 SGHTA and CDR2 FQGNSA. This CDR3 has 14 residues. Between the trimmed V and J ends, which lost 1 base and 6 bases, there was a span of 12 bases.

This chain joins TRBV7-2 and TRBJ2-3; possible D gene TRBD2, 5 bases. Looked up from germline, CDR1 is SGHTA and CDR2 is FQGNSA. The length of the CDR3 is 13 residues. V gave up 6 bases and J gave up 4 bases, with 11 bases separating them. CDR3 amino acids: CASRPTSADTQYF. For the CDR3, the DNA is TGTGCCAGCAGGCCTACTAGTGCAGATACGCAGTATTTT.

The chain couples TRBV7-3 to TRBJ1-5; 8 bases map to TRBD1. The germline gives CDR1 SGHTA, CDR2 FQGTGA. CDR3 length: 13 residues. The V and J ends lost 2 bases and 7 bases, in that order; junction bases with no gene match: 1. CDR3 region: CASSLDRGQPQHF. In DNA form, the CDR3 reads TGTGCCAGCAGCTTAGACAGGGGCCAGCCCCAGCATTTT.

This clone showed up just once. J is TRBJ1-5 and V is TRBV4-3, with 9 bases identical to TRBD1. In germline, CDR1 is LGHNA, CDR2 YSLEER. This CDR3 contains 16 residues. V gave up 0 bases and J gave up 6 bases; unmatched junction bases: 6. The CDR3 DNA sequence: TGCGCCAGCAGCCAAGATGGGGGACAGGGTGCTCAGCCCCAGCATTTT. Encoded protein: CASSQDGGQGAQPQHF.

The V and J genes are TRBV7-3 and TRBJ1-2; 8 positions match TRBD1. The CDR3 is made up of 15 amino acids. Germline-derived CDR1 and CDR2 are SGHTA and FQGTGA. V lost 5 bases and J lost 5; bases outside the gene matches: 10. DNA of the CDR3: TGTGCCAGCAGCCCCTCAGGACAGGGACTTTATGGCTACACCTTC. Translation gives CASSPSGQGLYGYTF.

The V call is TRBV27, the J call TRBJ2-3; 16 positions match TRBD2. Germline assignment: CDR1 MNHEY and CDR2 SMNVEV (reference sequence). The CDR3 has 19 amino acids. With 5 bases clipped from V and 2 bases from J, the junction kept 10 bases outside the gene matches. CDR3 amino acids: CASSLYPGLAGGLTDTQYF. For the CDR3, the DNA is TGTGCCAGCAGTCTATACCCGGGACTAGCGGGGGGGCTCACAGATACGCAGTATTTT.

J is TRBJ1-1 and V is TRBV6-2 or TRBV6-3; 7 nucleotides match TRBD1. Trimming took 5 bases from V and 6 from J; bases not matched to a gene: 6. Germline V gene data show CDR1 as MNHEY and CDR2 as SVGEGT. The CDR3 sequence is 13 residues long. Here the CDR3 reads CASSPDRFAEAFF. Written as DNA, the CDR3 is TGTGCCAGCAGTCCGGACAGGTTTGCTGAAGCTTTCTTT.

This sequence joins TRBV11-3 and TRBJ1-6; D is undetermined. Germline V gene sequence: CDR1 SGHNT, CDR2 YENEEA. The CDR3 runs to 13 residues. V dropped 1 base and J dropped 7 bases, with 5 bases sitting between them. This CDR3 reads CASSLAFNSPLHF. The DNA for the CDR3 is TGTGCCAGCAGCTTAGCCTTCAATTCACCCCTCCACTTT.

This clone was seen a handful of times. The rearrangement uses TRBV7-3 and TRBJ1-1, with D perhaps matching TRBD1 (6 bases). Germline loops: CDR1 SGHTA, CDR2 FQGTGA. The CDR3 consists of 13 residues. Trimming shortened V by 8 bases and J by 4 bases, and 14 bases separated the two germline ends. CDR3 DNA sequence: TGTGCCAGCGGCCAACAGGGTACCACTGAAGCTTTCTTT. Amino acid sequence: CASGQQGTTEAFF.

The V and J genes are TRBV9 and TRBJ2-5; D may be TRBD1 (5 bases). Germline-derived CDR1 and CDR2 are SGDLS and YYNGEE. The CDR3 spans 14 residues. The germline V and J ends were trimmed by 4 bases and 1 base, with 11 bases remaining between them. This CDR3 reads CASSQGHFQETQYF. The CDR3 DNA reads as TGTGCCAGCAGCCAAGGACATTTCCAAGAGACCCAGTACTTC.

The rearrangement links TRBV6-1 to TRBJ1-5; 9 bases agree with TRBD1. CDR1 is MNHNS and CDR2 is SASEGT in the germline V gene. The V and J ends lost 4 bases and 4 bases, in that order; junction bases with no gene match: 14. This CDR3 is built from 18 residues. CDR3 sequence: CASSVGQGTGLKNQPQHF. Here the CDR3 DNA reads TGTGCCAGCAGTGTGGGCCAAGGGACAGGGCTCAAAAATCAGCCCCAGCATTTT.

This clone was detected only once. The chain has TRBV5-6 and TRBJ2-7, with 8 bases aligning to TRBD2. The CDR3 spans 14 residues. The V gene's germline CDR1 is SGHDT and CDR2 YYEEEE. Trimming took 0 bases from V and 4 from J; bases not matched to a gene: 3. In DNA form, the CDR3 reads TGTGCCAGCAGCTTGGTTAGCGGGAATTACGAGCAGTACTTC. It encodes CASSLVSGNYEQYF. The variable domain in full, completed from reference TRBV5-6 and TRBJ2-7, reads DAGVTQSPTHLIKTRGQQVTLRCSPKSGHDTVSWYQQALGQGPQFIFQYYEEEERQRGNFPDRFSGHQFPNYSSELNVNALLLGDSALYLCASSLVSGNYEQYFGPGTRLTVT.